This T cell receptor beta chain was profiled in a study of blood T cell repertoires in COVID-19. Study details: Some COVID-19 samples were acute and others convalescent; all came from the United States, Italy and Spain. PBMCs, B-cell-depleted T cells, or T cells were the source of the cDNA or gDNA that made up the material.

Original analysis: Amplifying reference gene primers gave estimates of nucleated cell counts. Profiling relied on immunoSEQ multiplex PCR, and the TCRdb table lists in-frame clones only, not all of them. That table is the source of V, J and clone size, and D and trimming were worked out from the DNA. The sample consists of about 70,000 clones, roughly 91% of them appearing once. The CDR3 is 15 residues long. CDR1 is MRHNA and CDR2 is SNTAGT in the germline V gene. With V trimmed by 2 bases and J by 6 bases, 5 bases remained unmatched. This receptor was identified in a human donor in a cohort sampled during active COVID-19. Sequences were obtained from peripheral blood. The chain recombines TRBV6-4 with TRBJ2-1, with 9 bases identical to TRBD2. CDR3 sequence reads: CASSDVPSGINEQFF. Written as DNA, the CDR3 is TGTGCCAGCAGTGACGTCCCTAGCGGGATCAATGAGCAGTTCTTC.